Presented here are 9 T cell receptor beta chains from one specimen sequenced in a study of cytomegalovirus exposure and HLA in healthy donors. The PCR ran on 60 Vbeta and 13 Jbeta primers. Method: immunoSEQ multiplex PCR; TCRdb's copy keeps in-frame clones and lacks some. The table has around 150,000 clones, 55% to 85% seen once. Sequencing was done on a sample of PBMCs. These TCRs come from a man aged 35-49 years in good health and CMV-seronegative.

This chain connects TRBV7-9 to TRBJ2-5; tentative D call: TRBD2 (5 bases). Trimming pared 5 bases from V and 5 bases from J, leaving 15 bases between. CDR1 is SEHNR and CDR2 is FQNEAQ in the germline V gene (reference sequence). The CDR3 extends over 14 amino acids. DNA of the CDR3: TGTGCCAGCAGCCCGAGGGAATTCAGGGAGACCCAGTACTTC. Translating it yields CASSPREFRETQYF.

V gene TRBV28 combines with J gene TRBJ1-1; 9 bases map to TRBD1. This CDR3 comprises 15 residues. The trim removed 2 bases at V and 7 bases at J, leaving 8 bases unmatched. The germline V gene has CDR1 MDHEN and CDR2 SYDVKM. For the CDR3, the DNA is TGTGCCAGCAGTTTACAACCGGGACAGGGCTTTGAAGCTTTCTTT. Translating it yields CASSLQPGQGFEAFF.

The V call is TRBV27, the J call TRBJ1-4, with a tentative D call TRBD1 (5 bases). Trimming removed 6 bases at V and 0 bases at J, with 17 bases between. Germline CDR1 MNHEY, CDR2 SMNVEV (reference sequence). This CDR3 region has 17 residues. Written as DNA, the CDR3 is TGTGCCAGCAGACCATGGGGCAGAGAATCAACTAATGAAAAACTGTTTTTT. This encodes CASRPWGRESTNEKLFF.

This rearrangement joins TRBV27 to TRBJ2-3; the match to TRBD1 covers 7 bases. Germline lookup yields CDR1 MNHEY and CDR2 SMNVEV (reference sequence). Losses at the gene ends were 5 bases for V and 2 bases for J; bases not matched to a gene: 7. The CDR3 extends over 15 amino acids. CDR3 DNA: TGTGCCAGCAGTGTAAAGGGACAGTACACAGATACGCAGTATTTT. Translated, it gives CASSVKGQYTDTQYF.

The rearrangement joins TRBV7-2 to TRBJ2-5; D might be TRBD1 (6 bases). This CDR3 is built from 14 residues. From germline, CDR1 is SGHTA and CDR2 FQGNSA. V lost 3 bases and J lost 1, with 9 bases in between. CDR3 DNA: TGTGCCAGCAGCTTTTCAGGGGTCCAAGAGACCCAGTACTTC. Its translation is CASSFSGVQETQYF. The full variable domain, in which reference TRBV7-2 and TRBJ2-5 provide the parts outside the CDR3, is GAGVSQSPSNKVTEKGKDVELRCDPISGHTALYWYRQSLGQGLEFLIYFQGNSAPDKSGLPSDRFSAERTGGSVSTLTIQRTQQEDSAVYLCASSFSGVQETQYFGPGTRLLVL.

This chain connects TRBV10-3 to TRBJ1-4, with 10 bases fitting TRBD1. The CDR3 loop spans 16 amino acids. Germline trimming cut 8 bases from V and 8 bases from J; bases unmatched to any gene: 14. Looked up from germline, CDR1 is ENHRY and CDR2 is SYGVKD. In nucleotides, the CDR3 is TGTGCCATCGCCGAGACAGGGGGCATAATAGCAGAAAAACTGTTTTTT. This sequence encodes CAIAETGGIIAEKLFF.

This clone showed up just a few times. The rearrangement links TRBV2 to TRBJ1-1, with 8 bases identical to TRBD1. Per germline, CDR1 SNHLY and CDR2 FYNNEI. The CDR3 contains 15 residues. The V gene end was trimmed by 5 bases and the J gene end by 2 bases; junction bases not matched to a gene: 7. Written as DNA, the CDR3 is TGTGCCAGCAGTAGAATAGGACAGGGAAACACTGAAGCTTTCTTT. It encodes CASSRIGQGNTEAFF.

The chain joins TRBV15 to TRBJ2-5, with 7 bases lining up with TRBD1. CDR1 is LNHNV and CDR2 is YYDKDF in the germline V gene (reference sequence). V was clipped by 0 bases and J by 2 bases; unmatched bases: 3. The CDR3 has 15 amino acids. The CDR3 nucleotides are TGTGCCACCAGCAGAGAAACGGGACAGCAAGAGACCCAGTACTTC. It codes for CATSRETGQQETQYF.

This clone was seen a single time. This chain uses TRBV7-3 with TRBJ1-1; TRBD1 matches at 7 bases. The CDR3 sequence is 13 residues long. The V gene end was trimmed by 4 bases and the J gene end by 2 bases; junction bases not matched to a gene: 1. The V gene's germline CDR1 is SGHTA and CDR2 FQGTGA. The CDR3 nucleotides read TGTGCCAGCAGCTACAGGGGAAACACTGAAGCTTTCTTT. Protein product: CASSYRGNTEAFF.